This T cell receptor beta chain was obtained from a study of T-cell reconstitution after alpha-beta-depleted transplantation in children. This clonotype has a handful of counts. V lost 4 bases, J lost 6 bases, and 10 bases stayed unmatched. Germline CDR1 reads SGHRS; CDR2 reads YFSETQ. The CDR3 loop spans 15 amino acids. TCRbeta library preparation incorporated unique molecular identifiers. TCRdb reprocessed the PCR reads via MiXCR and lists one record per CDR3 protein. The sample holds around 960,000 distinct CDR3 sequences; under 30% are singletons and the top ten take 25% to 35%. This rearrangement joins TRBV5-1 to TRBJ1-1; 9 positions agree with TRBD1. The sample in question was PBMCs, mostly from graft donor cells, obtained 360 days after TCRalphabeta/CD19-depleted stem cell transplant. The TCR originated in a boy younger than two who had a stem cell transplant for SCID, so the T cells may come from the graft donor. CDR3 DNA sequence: TGCGCCAGCAGCGGACCCGGGACAGGGAAAGCTGAAGCTTTCTTT. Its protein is CASSGPGTGKAEAFF.